Below are 3 T cell receptor beta chains sequenced from a single sample in a study of blood T cell repertoires in COVID-19. The assay was immunoSEQ multiplex PCR, and TCRdb's table has in-frame clones only and misses some. The table records about 97,000 clones, around nine tenths of them present only once. Sample: peripheral blood. The source of these receptors is a human donor in a cohort sampled during active COVID-19.

This clone was seen once. The CDR3 protein is CASRRGQGGYTF. DNA of the CDR3: TGTGCCAGCAGACGGGGACAGGGAGGCTACACCTTC. The chain has TRBV3-1 (or the pseudogene TRBV3-2) and TRBJ1-2, with TRBD1 matching over 9 bases. V lost 6 bases to trimming and J lost 8 bases; unmatched junction nucleotides: 4. Germline V CDR1 and CDR2: LGHDT, YNNKEL (reference sequence). This CDR3 region has 12 residues.

The genes are TRBV12-3 or TRBV12-4 and TRBJ2-2, with a possible D match to TRBD2 (6 bases). This CDR3 spans 13 amino acids. The V end was cut by 3 bases, the J end by 4 bases, with 6 bases between. The CDR3: CASSLGGTGELFF. CDR3 DNA sequence: TGTGCCAGCAGTTTGGGGGGCACCGGGGAGCTGTTTTTT.

V is TRBV29-1 and J is TRBJ1-2; the D is unclear. Germline V lookup: CDR1 SQVTM, CDR2 ANQGSEA. This CDR3 has 13 residues. V was shortened by 6 bases and J by 7 bases, with 18 bases between the two germline ends. CDR3 sequence reads: CSVDGRGGFGYTF. CDR3 bases: TGCAGCGTCGACGGCCGAGGAGGGTTTGGCTACACCTTC.